This paragraph covers one TCR beta chain sequence. The antigen remains unidentified. The naive CD8 population came from CD45RO-negative cells selected for CCR7, without terminally differentiated effector memory CD45RA+ cells. Donors, without exception, were Caucasian adults residing in Nashville, Tennessee. The source of the sample is a study of shared clonotypes between healthy human individuals. About the research overall: A couple of women and a few men aged 18 to 49 made up the donors. Points from the study as a whole: Estimated richness was generally greater in naive than memory subsets. Some naive CD4 clonotypes, 4% to 6%, turned up in common across a handful of donors.

CDR1 is MNHNY, CDR2 SVGAGI, per germline (reference sequence). Trimming shortened V by 6 bases and J by 10 bases, and 16 bases separated the two germline ends. The CDR3 covers 12 residues. TCRdb's copy holds only in-frame clones and misses some; the assay was immunoSEQ multiplex PCR. The repertoire holds some 2.1 million clones, with less than 95% as singletons. The specimen sequenced was naive CD8+ T cells sorted from blood. The receptor comes from a man aged 18 to 30 in good health. The chain couples TRBV6-6 to TRBJ2-7; D may be TRBD1 (5 bases). In DNA form, the CDR3 reads TGTGCCAGCAGGCTGGACAATTTAGAACAGTACTTC. It codes for CASRLDNLEQYF.